Following are 25 T cell receptor beta chains from one sample sequenced in a study of blood T cells in healthy people across ages (dated by TCRdb to between 2015 and 2016). Libraries came from 5' RACE. Sequenced on an Illumina HiSeq 2500. A second 7 to 11 cycle PCR used a sample-barcoded 5' primer and a J-beta primer mix. Through fastp at Q25 and MiXCR, TCRdb rebuilt clones from the public reads, retaining in-frame beta chains. Each CDR3 protein gets just one entry, which takes the most common genes and DNA from the rows behind it. The sample profile shows over a million distinct CDR3 sequences; under 55% of them were found once. The ten top clones hold approximately 4% of the sample. The sequencing input was blood. These receptors were collected from a woman aged 18-29 years in good health.

This clonotype has just a few counts. The chain carries TRBV19 and TRBJ2-7; 13 nucleotides match TRBD2. The CDR3 has 16 residues. Germline assignment: CDR1 LNHDA and CDR2 SQIVND (reference sequence). Trimming cost V 5 bases and J 2 bases; bases outside gene matches: 6. The CDR3 is CASSPRLAGGTYEQYF. CDR3 nucleotides: TGTGCCAGTAGTCCACGACTAGCGGGGGGCACCTACGAGCAGTACTTC.

The table lists this clonotype with a few counts. V usage is TRBV9 and J usage is TRBJ2-1; 7 bases fit TRBD2. V was pared by 5 bases and J by 2 bases, with 10 bases of the junction left unmatched. The CDR3 consists of 16 residues. CDR1 is SGDLS and CDR2 is YYNGEE in the germline V gene. The CDR3 bases are TGTGCCAGCAGTCCAGGGAGGCGGGAGCCCTACAATGAGCAGTTCTTC. Translation gives CASSPGRREPYNEQFF. Complete variable domain (other parts from reference TRBV9 and TRBJ2-1): DSGVTQTPKHLITATGQRVTLRCSPRSGDLSVYWYQQSLDQGLQFLIQYYNGEERAKGNILERFSAQQFPDLHSELNLSSLELGDSALYFCASSPGRREPYNEQFFGPGTRLTVL.

This chain joins TRBV29-1 and TRBJ1-1; the D is unclear. The CDR3 length is 12 residues. V lost 5 bases to trimming and J lost 0 bases, with 7 bases between them. The germline V gene has CDR1 SQVTM and CDR2 ANQGSEA. The CDR3 loop is CSVFILNTEAFF. CDR3 coding DNA: TGCAGCGTTTTTATACTGAACACTGAAGCTTTCTTT.

This clonotype came up a few times. V usage is TRBV30 and J usage is TRBJ2-4; D call uncertain. Germline assignment: CDR1 GTSNPN and CDR2 SVGIG (reference sequence). The CDR3 has 12 residues. Trimming pared 0 bases from V and 13 bases from J, leaving 13 bases between. The CDR3 DNA is TGTGCCTGGAGTGTACTCGGCTACAAGCAGTACTTC. This translates into CAWSVLGYKQYF. Full variable domain (missing parts from reference TRBV30 and TRBJ2-4): SQTIHQWPATLVQPVGSPLSLECTVEGTSNPNLYWYRQAAGRGLQLLFYSVGIGQISSEVPQNLSASRPQDRQFILSSKKLLLSDSGFYLCAWSVLGYKQYFGAGTRLSVL.

V usage is TRBV20-1 and J usage is TRBJ1-4, with no clear D. V gave up 0 bases and J gave up 0 bases, with 11 bases separating them. This CDR3 is built from 16 residues. Per the germline V gene, CDR1 is DFQATT and CDR2 is SNEGSKA (reference sequence). The CDR3 sequence is CSARDAFRPTNEKLFF. Here the CDR3 DNA reads TGCAGTGCTAGAGATGCCTTTCGTCCAACTAATGAAAAACTGTTTTTT.

This chain connects TRBV6-2 or TRBV6-3 to TRBJ2-2; D gene uncertain. Trimming left V 2 bases short and J 3 bases short, with 13 bases between. The CDR3 length is 16 residues. CDR1 and CDR2 (germline): MNHEY, SVGEGT. CDR3 sequence (DNA): TGTGCCAGCAGTTACAGAGAGATTTCGGACACCGGGGAGCTGTTTTTT. Translated, it gives CASSYREISDTGELFF.

This sequence joins TRBV5-4 and TRBJ2-7, with 7 bases lining up with TRBD1. The CDR3 spans 15 residues. Trimming took 0 bases from V and 3 from J; bases not matched to a gene: 6. Germline CDR1 reads SGHNT; CDR2 reads YYREEE (reference sequence). This CDR3 reads CASSLGDRHVYEQYF. The CDR3 DNA follows: TGTGCCAGCAGCTTGGGGGACAGACACGTCTACGAGCAGTACTTC.

V and J are TRBV10-3 and TRBJ1-1; 9 bases are a match to TRBD1. Germline V gene sequence: CDR1 ENHRY, CDR2 SYGVKD. V was clipped by 11 bases and J by 10 bases; unmatched bases: 14. The CDR3 consists of 13 residues. The chain's CDR3 is CASTGTGSVGAFF. The DNA of the CDR3 is TGTGCCTCCACCGGGACAGGGTCGGTTGGAGCTTTCTTT.

This clonotype was seen more than once but under ten times. This chain joins TRBV6-6 and TRBJ2-1, with 9 bases identical to TRBD2. Germline V CDR1 and CDR2: MNHNY, SVGAGI (reference sequence). The CDR3 spans 16 residues. V gave up 7 bases and J gave up 6 bases; unmatched junction bases: 13. The CDR3 DNA sequence: TGTGCCAGCACCCCAGCGGGACTAGCCCATCGCAATGAGCAGTTCTTC. Protein sequence: CASTPAGLAHRNEQFF.

The chain joins TRBV5-1 to TRBJ2-7, with 9 nucleotides matching TRBD1. This CDR3 is built from 15 residues. The ends lost 0 bases at V and 4 bases at J; junction bases unmatched: 5. CDR1 and CDR2 from the germline V gene are SGHRS and YFSETQ. The DNA of the CDR3 is TGCGCCAGCAGCTTGGTCATCGGACAGGGGTACGAGCAGTACTTC. Translated, it gives CASSLVIGQGYEQYF.

This chain links TRBV28 with TRBJ1-5; a weak D match, TRBD1 (5 bases). The CDR3 length is 15 residues. Deletions cut 7 bases from V and 7 bases from J, with 20 bases between. Germline V gives CDR1 MDHEN, CDR2 SYDVKM. The CDR3: CASKGTPRHWQPQHF. CDR3 DNA: TGTGCCAGCAAAGGGACCCCCAGACATTGGCAGCCCCAGCATTTT.

J is TRBJ1-5 and V is TRBV18; the D is unclear. The germline V gene encodes CDR1 KGHSH and CDR2 LQKENI. The CDR3 has 15 amino acids. Trimming took 3 bases from V and 2 from J, leaving 11 bases between them. CDR3 nucleotides: TGTGCCAGCTCACCCACCGGGCAGCGCAATCAGCCCCAGCATTTT. Encoded protein: CASSPTGQRNQPQHF.

The CDR3 bases are TGCAGTGCTAGAGGGCCTATAGCGGACGCCTACGAGCAGTACTTC. Translation: CSARGPIADAYEQYF. J is TRBJ2-7 and V is TRBV20-1; the D gene is possibly TRBD2 (6 bases). Trimming took 1 base from V and 2 from J, leaving 15 bases between them. The CDR3 contains 15 residues. The germline CDR1 and CDR2 sequences are DFQATT and SNEGSKA (reference sequence).

This clonotype was counted a few times. The V call is TRBV29-1, the J call TRBJ1-1; D is possibly TRBD1 (5 bases). CDR3 length: 12 amino acids. The V end lost 4 bases, the J end lost 11 bases, and 17 bases lay between the germline ends. Germline CDR1 and CDR2: SQVTM and ANQGSEA. CDR3 sequence: CSVVRDPAAAFF. The DNA for the CDR3 is TGCAGCGTTGTACGGGACCCGGCGGCGGCTTTCTTT.

This clonotype has a handful of counts. The rearrangement uses TRBV28 and TRBJ2-7; perhaps TRBD1 as D (6 bases). Germline values: CDR1 MDHEN, CDR2 SYDVKM. Between the trimmed V and J ends, which lost 3 bases and 3 bases, there was a span of 12 bases. The CDR3 contains 14 residues. Here the CDR3 DNA reads TGTGCCAGCAGTTTCAGGGGATGGGTCTACGAGCAGTACTTC. This codes for CASSFRGWVYEQYF.

This clonotype was seen a few times. V gene TRBV20-1 combines with J gene TRBJ2-4; tentatively, D is TRBD1 or TRBD2 (7 bases each). The assigned J gene may be wrong: the sequence end matches TRBJ2-7 better. The CDR3 extends over 13 amino acids. Germline-derived CDR1 and CDR2 are DFQATT and SNEGSKA (reference sequence). The CDR3 bases are TGCAGTGCTAAGCGGGGACAGAGCGACGAGCAGTACTTC. Translated, it gives CSAKRGQSDEQYF.

This chain connects TRBV20-1 to TRBJ2-7; TRBD2 is a possible D gene (6 bases). The end of the DNA is better explained by TRBJ2-5, so the J call may be wrong. This CDR3 is built from 13 residues. The germline gives CDR1 DFQATT, CDR2 SNEGSKA (reference sequence). CDR3: CSARSVAEETQYF. CDR3 DNA: TGCAGTGCTAGGTCGGTAGCGGAAGAGACCCAGTACTTC.

Comments on this clonotype: A read error may produce the germline difference seen at one junction end. The rearrangement links TRBV18 to TRBJ2-7; the D gene is possibly TRBD2 (6 bases). This CDR3 is 16 amino acids long. Looked up from germline, CDR1 is KGHSH and CDR2 is LQKENI. DNA of the CDR3: TGTGCCAGCTCAGTCGACGGGACTGTGAGCTCCTACGAGCGGTACTTC. Amino acid sequence: CASSVDGTVSSYERYF.

The chain recombines TRBV7-9 with TRBJ2-5; 9 nucleotides agree with TRBD1. TRBJ2-7 matches the DNA end more closely, so the J call is doubtful. From germline, CDR1 is SEHNR and CDR2 FQNEAQ (reference sequence). The CDR3 runs to 16 residues. The CDR3 coding sequence is TGTGCCAGCAGCTTAGCGCAGGGACAGGGACGGTACGAGCAGTACTTC. As protein: CASSLAQGQGRYEQYF.

V gene TRBV29-1 combines with J gene TRBJ2-1; D remains ambiguous. V lost 3 bases, J lost 5 bases, and 8 bases lay in between. CDR1 and CDR2 from the germline V gene are SQVTM and ANQGSEA. The CDR3 contains 12 residues. The CDR3: CSVEFYNNEQFF. CDR3 nucleotide sequence: TGCAGCGTTGAGTTTTATAACAATGAGCAGTTCTTC.

Only a few counts were recorded for this clonotype. The CDR3: CSVLTGREAFF. CDR3 coding DNA: TGCAGCGTCCTCACCGGAAGGGAAGCTTTCTTT. This rearrangement joins TRBV29-1 to TRBJ1-1; D gene uncertain. CDR1 is SQVTM, CDR2 ANQGSEA, per germline. Trimming pared 6 bases from V and 8 bases from J, leaving 13 bases between. The CDR3 totals 11 residues.

This clonotype was seen only a few times. This sequence joins TRBV6-2 or TRBV6-3 and TRBJ2-4, with 12 bases that match TRBD2. V lost 6 bases to trimming and J lost 3 bases; unmatched junction nucleotides: 12. This CDR3 has 18 residues. Germline assignment: CDR1 MNHEY and CDR2 SVGEGT. In nucleotides, the CDR3 is TGTGCCAGCAGGCCGGGACTAGCGGGCCCCGAGGTCAAAAACATTCAGTACTTC. As protein: CASRPGLAGPEVKNIQYF.

The genes are TRBV27 and TRBJ2-1, with D perhaps matching TRBD1 (5 bases). The V gene lost 4 bases and the J gene lost 8 bases, with 18 bases spanning the gap. The germline V gene encodes CDR1 MNHEY and CDR2 SMNVEV (reference sequence). This CDR3 region has 15 residues. The CDR3 loop is CASSSRWGRSDEQFF. The CDR3 DNA reads TGTGCCAGCAGTTCCCGGTGGGGCCGAAGTGATGAGCAGTTCTTC.

A few counts support this clonotype. J is TRBJ1-1 and V is TRBV9; TRBD1 is a possible D gene (5 bases). The CDR3 runs to 14 residues. Germline values: CDR1 SGDLS, CDR2 YYNGEE. V was trimmed by 0 bases and J by 2 bases, leaving 8 bases between them. The CDR3: CASSVGDSNTEAFF. The DNA for the CDR3 is TGTGCCAGCAGCGTAGGTGACAGTAACACTGAAGCTTTCTTT. Looking up the rest from reference TRBV9 and TRBJ1-1 gives the full variable domain: DSGVTQTPKHLITATGQRVTLRCSPRSGDLSVYWYQQSLDQGLQFLIQYYNGEERAKGNILERFSAQQFPDLHSELNLSSLELGDSALYFCASSVGDSNTEAFFGQGTRLTVV.

The chain carries TRBV7-2 and TRBJ2-3, with D perhaps matching TRBD2 (6 bases). V lost 5 bases and J lost 2, with 11 bases in between. Germline lookup yields CDR1 SGHTA and CDR2 FQGNSA. This CDR3 spans 14 amino acids. The CDR3 is CASSQGLITDTQYF. CDR3 bases: TGTGCCAGCAGCCAGGGACTTATCACAGATACGCAGTATTTT.